Shown below are 16 T cell receptor beta chains from a single sample sequenced in a study of blood T cell repertoires in COVID-19. The method was immunoSEQ multiplex PCR; TCRdb's version includes in-frame clones alone and lacks a portion of them. In the table there are roughly 70,000 clones, under 90% of which are singletons. Sequencing input: peripheral blood. The receptors were gathered from a man in his 70s who had recovered from COVID-19.

V usage is TRBV3-1 (or the pseudogene TRBV3-2) and J usage is TRBJ2-7; the D gene is possibly TRBD1 (6 bases). The V gene lost 1 base and the J gene lost 5 bases, with 15 bases spanning the gap. Germline lookup yields CDR1 LGHDT and CDR2 YNNKEL (reference sequence). CDR3 length: 15 residues. The CDR3 DNA is TGTGCCAGCAGCCAAGCTGGTACAGGGTCCCACGAGCAGTACTTC. Translated, it gives CASSQAGTGSHEQYF.

Only a few counts were recorded for this clone. The chain recombines TRBV7-8 with TRBJ2-1, with 12 positions matching TRBD2. Germline V lookup: CDR1 SGHVS, CDR2 FQNEAQ. V was clipped by 5 bases and J by 3 bases; unmatched bases: 8. CDR3 length equals 17 residues. The CDR3 DNA is TGTGCCAGCAGCCACCTAGCGGGAGGGCCTAACTACAATGAGCAGTTCTTC. Its protein is CASSHLAGGPNYNEQFF.

The rearrangement uses TRBV7-2 and TRBJ2-7; the match to TRBD2 covers 7 bases. Germline CDR1 is SGHTA and CDR2 is FQGNSA. V trimming: 5 bases; J trimming: 6 bases; junction bases outside the gene matches: 16. The CDR3 totals 16 residues. The CDR3 coding sequence is TGTGCCAGCAGCCCCCACGCTTGGGGGGGGGTCGGCGAGCAGTACTTC. It specifies CASSPHAWGGVGEQYF.

The V gene is TRBV7-2, the J gene TRBJ1-2, with TRBD1 identical over 10 bases. CDR3 length: 15 residues. Germline CDR1 is SGHTA and CDR2 is FQGNSA. Unmatched junction bases numbered 11, after V lost 5 bases and J lost 8 bases. The CDR3 reads CASSPPGQGIVGYTF. The DNA of the CDR3 is TGTGCCAGCAGCCCCCCGGGACAGGGGATTGTGGGCTACACCTTC. The whole variable domain, filled in from reference TRBV7-2 and TRBJ1-2, reads GAGVSQSPSNKVTEKGKDVELRCDPISGHTALYWYRQSLGQGLEFLIYFQGNSAPDKSGLPSDRFSAERTGGSVSTLTIQRTQQEDSAVYLCASSPPGQGIVGYTFGSGTRLTVV.

The CDR3 DNA reads TGTGCCAGCAGCGTAGTCCCTACCGGGGAGACCCAGTACTTC. Residues: CASSVVPTGETQYF. This rearrangement joins TRBV9 to TRBJ2-5; no definite D call. Trimming pared 0 bases from V and 5 bases from J, leaving 11 bases between. The CDR3 is 14 residues long. Germline CDR1 SGDLS, CDR2 YYNGEE.

V usage is TRBV28 and J usage is TRBJ2-1; TRBD1 agrees at 8 bases. CDR3 size: 13 residues. Germline assignment: CDR1 MDHEN and CDR2 SYDVKM. Unmatched junction bases numbered 0, after V lost 4 bases and J lost 4 bases. The CDR3 sequence: CASSWTGYNEQFF. For the CDR3, the DNA is TGTGCCAGCAGTTGGACAGGGTACAATGAGCAGTTCTTC.

This chain uses TRBV7-9 with TRBJ1-4; TRBD1 might be the D (5 bases). CDR1 is SEHNR and CDR2 is FQNEAQ in the germline V gene (reference sequence). CDR3 size: 14 residues. CDR3 in DNA: TGTGGTAGTTCGGAGGGGACCACTAATGAAAAACTGTTTTTT. Its protein is CGSSEGTTNEKLFF.

This sequence joins TRBV5-4 and TRBJ2-1, with 14 nucleotides matching TRBD2. Germline CDR1 and CDR2: SGHNT and YYREEE (reference sequence). CDR3 length: 19 amino acids. The J segment lost 0 bases and the V segment lost 7 bases, leaving 12 bases of the junction unmatched. This CDR3 reads CASPAPGTSGGSSYNEQFF. The CDR3 nucleotides are TGTGCCAGCCCAGCCCCCGGGACTAGCGGGGGAAGCTCCTACAATGAGCAGTTCTTC.

V is TRBV30 and J is TRBJ1-6; perhaps TRBD1 as D (6 bases). V was clipped by 1 base and J by 5 bases, with 15 bases between them. The CDR3 consists of 16 residues. Germline CDR1 is GTSNPN and CDR2 is SVGIG (reference sequence). CDR3 residues: CAWSDGWTANNSPLHF. CDR3 sequence (DNA): TGTGCCTGGAGTGATGGTTGGACAGCCAATAATTCACCCCTCCACTTT.

The V call is TRBV19, the J call TRBJ1-5; 9 positions match TRBD1. V was pared by 5 bases and J by 0 bases, with 11 bases of the junction left unmatched. The V gene's germline CDR1 is LNHDA and CDR2 SQIVND (reference sequence). The CDR3 contains 18 residues. CDR3 in DNA: TGTGCCAGTAGTTCGGACAGGGGAGTCGGGTATAGCAATCAGCCCCAGCATTTT. Amino acid sequence: CASSSDRGVGYSNQPQHF.

The genes are TRBV29-1 and TRBJ1-4, with 11 bases aligning to TRBD1. Germline lookup yields CDR1 SQVTM and CDR2 ANQGSEA. The CDR3 consists of 13 residues. Trimming cost V 7 bases and J 8 bases; bases outside gene matches: 6. CDR3 DNA sequence: TGCAGCGGGACCGGGACAGGGGGAGAAAAACTGTTTTTT. Protein sequence: CSGTGTGGEKLFF.

CDR3 amino acids: CASSFRQGAEAFF. For the CDR3, the DNA is TGTGCCAGCAGTTTCCGACAGGGAGCTGAAGCTTTCTTT. The chain combines TRBV27 with TRBJ1-1, with 7 bases matching TRBD1. This CDR3 comprises 13 residues. The V gene's germline CDR1 is MNHEY and CDR2 SMNVEV (reference sequence). Trimming removed 3 bases from V and 6 bases from J; junction bases left unmatched: 4.

The chain's CDR3 is CASSIREQETQYF. In DNA, the CDR3 is TGCGCCAGCAGCATTCGGGAGCAAGAGACCCAGTACTTC. The chain carries TRBV5-1 and TRBJ2-5; TRBD2 might be the D (6 bases). The ends were cut back, 4 bases at V and 2 bases at J, with 9 bases in the middle. This CDR3 contains 13 residues. The germline V gene encodes CDR1 SGHRS and CDR2 YFSETQ. Filled out from reference TRBV5-1 and TRBJ2-5, the complete variable domain reads KAGVTQTPRYLIKTRGQQVTLSCSPISGHRSVSWYQQTPGQGLQFLFEYFSETQRNKGNFPGRFSGRQFSNSRSEMNVSTLELGDSALYLCASSIREQETQYFGPGTRLLVL.

V usage is TRBV5-1 and J usage is TRBJ1-5, with 8 positions matching TRBD1. With 4 bases clipped from V and 7 bases from J, the junction kept 10 bases outside the gene matches. This CDR3 region has 15 residues. Germline-derived CDR1 and CDR2 are SGHRS and YFSETQ. The CDR3: CASSLGQGRNQPQHF. CDR3 nucleotide sequence: TGCGCCAGCAGCCTCGGACAGGGAAGGAACCAGCCCCAGCATTTT.

This clone was seen a handful of times. V is TRBV18 and J is TRBJ1-5; D is possibly TRBD1 (6 bases). The CDR3 spans 13 residues. The V end was cut by 6 bases, the J end by 4 bases, with 10 bases between. Germline loops: CDR1 KGHSH, CDR2 LQKENI. The CDR3 loop reads CASSPDRNQPQHF. DNA for the CDR3: TGTGCCAGCTCCCCTGACAGGAATCAGCCCCAGCATTTT.

V usage is TRBV11-2 and J usage is TRBJ2-4; 11 nucleotides align to TRBD1. J was trimmed by 5 bases and V by 5 bases; bases with no gene match: 5. Germline assignment: CDR1 SGHAT and CDR2 FQNNGV. CDR3 size: 15 residues. The CDR3: CASSRRGQGENIQYF. The CDR3 DNA reads TGTGCCAGCAGCAGGAGGGGACAGGGGGAAAACATTCAGTACTTC.